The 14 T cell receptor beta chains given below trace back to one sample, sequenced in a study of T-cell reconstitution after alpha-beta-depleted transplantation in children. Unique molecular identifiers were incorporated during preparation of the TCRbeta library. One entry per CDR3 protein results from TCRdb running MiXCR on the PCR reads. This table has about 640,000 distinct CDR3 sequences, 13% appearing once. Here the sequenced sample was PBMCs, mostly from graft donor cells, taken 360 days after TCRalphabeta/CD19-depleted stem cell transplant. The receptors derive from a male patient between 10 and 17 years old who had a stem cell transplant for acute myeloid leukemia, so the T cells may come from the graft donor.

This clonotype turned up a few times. CDR3 amino acids: CASSLGLAGLYKNIQYF. The CDR3 bases are TGTGCCAGCAGTTTAGGACTAGCGGGACTATACAAAAACATTCAGTACTTC. This sequence joins TRBV12-3 or TRBV12-4 and TRBJ2-4; 11 positions agree with TRBD2. Losses at the gene ends were 1 base for V and 3 bases for J; bases not matched to a gene: 5. The CDR3 contains 17 residues.

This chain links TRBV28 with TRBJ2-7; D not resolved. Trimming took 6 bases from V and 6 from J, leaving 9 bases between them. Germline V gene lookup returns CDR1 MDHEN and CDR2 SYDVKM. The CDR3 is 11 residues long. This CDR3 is CASRAIAEQYF. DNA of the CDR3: TGTGCCAGCAGGGCAATAGCCGAGCAGTACTTC.

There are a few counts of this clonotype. CDR3 protein: CSVEDYRTTGRWEGYTF. The CDR3 DNA is TGCAGCGTTGAAGATTACCGAACGACAGGGCGGTGGGAAGGCTACACCTTC. The chain is built from TRBV29-1 and TRBJ1-2; the match to TRBD1 covers 7 bases. CDR1 SQVTM and CDR2 ANQGSEA come from the germline V gene. The CDR3 runs 17 residues. The trim removed 0 bases at V and 8 bases at J, leaving 18 bases unmatched.

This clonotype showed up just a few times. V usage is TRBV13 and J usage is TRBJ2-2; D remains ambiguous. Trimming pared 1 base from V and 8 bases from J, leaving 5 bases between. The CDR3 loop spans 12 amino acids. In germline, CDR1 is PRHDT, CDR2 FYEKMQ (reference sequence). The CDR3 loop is CASSLADGELFF. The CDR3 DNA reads TGTGCCAGCAGCTTAGCCGATGGGGAGCTGTTTTTT.

The DNA for the CDR3 is TGCAGTGCTGAGGGATCGGGACTAGCGGCTTCCTACGAGCAGTACTTC. Translation gives CSAEGSGLAASYEQYF. The chain has TRBV20-1 and TRBJ2-7; 11 positions match TRBD2. Germline-derived CDR1 and CDR2 are DFQATT and SNEGSKA (reference sequence). After removal of 5 bases from V and 1 base from J, the junction contained 10 bases not matched to a gene. The CDR3 consists of 16 residues.

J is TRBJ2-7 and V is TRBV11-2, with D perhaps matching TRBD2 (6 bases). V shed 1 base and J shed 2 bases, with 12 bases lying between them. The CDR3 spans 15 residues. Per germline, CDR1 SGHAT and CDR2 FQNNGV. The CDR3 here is CASSLVPSDTYEQYF. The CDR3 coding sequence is TGTGCCAGCAGCTTAGTTCCTAGCGACACCTACGAGCAGTACTTC.

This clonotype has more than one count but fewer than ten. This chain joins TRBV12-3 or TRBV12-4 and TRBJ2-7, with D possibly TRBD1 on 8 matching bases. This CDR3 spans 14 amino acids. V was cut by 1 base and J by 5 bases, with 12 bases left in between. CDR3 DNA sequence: TGTGCCAGCAGTTTAGGGACAGGGAGGGACGAGCAGTACTTC. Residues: CASSLGTGRDEQYF.

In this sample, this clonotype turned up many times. The chain's CDR3 is CASSPPRNEQFF. CDR3 nucleotides: TGTGCCAGCTCACCGCCCCGCAATGAGCAGTTCTTC. The chain is built from TRBV18 and TRBJ2-1; D is unresolved. Germline-derived CDR1 and CDR2 are KGHSH and LQKENI. CDR3 length equals 12 residues. V was pared by 3 bases and J by 6 bases, with 6 bases between.

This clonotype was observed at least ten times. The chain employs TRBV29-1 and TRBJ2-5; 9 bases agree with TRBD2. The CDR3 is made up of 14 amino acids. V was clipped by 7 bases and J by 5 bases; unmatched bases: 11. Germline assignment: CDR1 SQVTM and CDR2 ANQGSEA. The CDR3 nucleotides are TGCAGCGCCCCGTTTAGCGGGAGCGGGGAGACCCAGTACTTC. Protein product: CSAPFSGSGETQYF.

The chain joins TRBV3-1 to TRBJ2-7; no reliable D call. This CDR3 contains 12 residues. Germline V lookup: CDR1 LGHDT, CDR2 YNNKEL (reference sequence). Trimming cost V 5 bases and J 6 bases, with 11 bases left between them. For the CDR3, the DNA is TGTGCCAGCAGCTGGGCCCTTCGCGAGCAGTACTTC. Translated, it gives CASSWALREQYF.

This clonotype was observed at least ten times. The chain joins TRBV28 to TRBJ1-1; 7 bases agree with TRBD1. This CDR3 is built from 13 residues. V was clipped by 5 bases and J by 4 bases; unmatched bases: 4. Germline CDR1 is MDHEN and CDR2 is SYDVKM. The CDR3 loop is CASSATGFTEAFF. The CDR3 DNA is TGTGCCAGCAGTGCGACAGGGTTCACTGAAGCTTTCTTT.

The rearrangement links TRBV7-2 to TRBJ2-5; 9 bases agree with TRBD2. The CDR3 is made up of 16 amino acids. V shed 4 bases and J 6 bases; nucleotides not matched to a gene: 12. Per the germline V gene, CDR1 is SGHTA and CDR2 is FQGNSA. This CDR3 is CASSSASSGTVKTQYF. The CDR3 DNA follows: TGTGCCAGCAGCTCGGCCTCTAGCGGGACGGTGAAGACCCAGTACTTC.

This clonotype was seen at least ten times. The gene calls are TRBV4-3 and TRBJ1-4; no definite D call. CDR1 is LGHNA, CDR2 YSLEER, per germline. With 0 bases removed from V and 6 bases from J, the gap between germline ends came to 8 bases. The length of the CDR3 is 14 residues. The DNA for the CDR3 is TGCGCCAGCAGCCAAGATACGAGGGATGAAAAACTGTTTTTT. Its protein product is CASSQDTRDEKLFF.

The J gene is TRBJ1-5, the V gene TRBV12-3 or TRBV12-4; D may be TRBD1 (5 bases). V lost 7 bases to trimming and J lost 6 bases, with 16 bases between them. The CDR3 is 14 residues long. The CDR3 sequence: CASNRGEGSQPQHF. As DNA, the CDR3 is TGTGCCAGCAACCGAGGCGAGGGGTCTCAGCCCCAGCATTTT.